This passage covers 20 T cell receptor beta chains from one sample sequenced in a study of OX40 agonist ivuxolimab in advanced cancers. Produced via immunoSEQ multiplex PCR; TCRdb's table is partial and in-frame only. The repertoire has about 56,000 clones, 82% of them found once; the top ten carry about 3.5%. Sequencing used CD4+ or CD8+ T cells sorted from blood, obtained in a trial of the OX40 agonist ivuxolimab. These receptors were taken from an adult with an advanced solid tumor such as melanoma, head and neck, liver or kidney cancer.

V and J are TRBV6-6 and TRBJ2-7; TRBD1 agrees at 11 bases. This CDR3 is 16 amino acids long. Germline V gene sequence: CDR1 MNHNY, CDR2 SVGAGI (reference sequence). V trimming: 6 bases; J trimming: 8 bases; junction bases outside the gene matches: 15. CDR3 protein: CASSSKGQGATYKQYF. CDR3 nucleotides: TGTGCCAGCAGCTCCAAAGGACAGGGGGCTACTTACAAGCAGTACTTC.

As DNA, the CDR3 is TGTGCCAGCTCCTTTACGGGGAACTCGGGGGAAGCTTTCTTT. It specifies CASSFTGNSGEAFF. The rearrangement links TRBV6-5 to TRBJ1-1; D uncertain. The CDR3 sequence is 14 residues long. The V gene's germline CDR1 is MNHEY and CDR2 SVGAGI. Trimming removed 8 bases from V and 8 bases from J, with 21 bases in between.

The chain employs TRBV30 and TRBJ1-1; no firm D call. From germline, CDR1 is GTSNPN and CDR2 SVGIG (reference sequence). The CDR3 is 13 residues long. V lost 3 bases, J lost 1 base, and 9 bases lay in between. Here the CDR3 DNA reads TGTGCCTGGAGGGTTTGGGCGAACACTGAAGCTTTCTTT. Protein sequence: CAWRVWANTEAFF.

The V and J genes are TRBV5-1 and TRBJ2-1; D gene ambiguous. The CDR3 is 15 amino acids. Germline V gene sequence: CDR1 SGHRS, CDR2 YFSETQ. V was clipped by 0 bases and J by 0 bases, with 7 bases between them. CDR3 sequence reads: CASSLGRHSYNEQFF. In DNA form, the CDR3 reads TGCGCCAGCAGCTTGGGCAGACACTCCTACAATGAGCAGTTCTTC.

As regards this clone: Other DNA sequences from this sample encode an identical CDR3 as well. V and J are TRBV19 and TRBJ1-5; a weak D match, TRBD1 (5 bases). Germline V gene sequence: CDR1 LNHDA, CDR2 SQIVND (reference sequence). The CDR3 is made up of 14 amino acids. Between the trimmed V and J ends, which lost 3 bases and 1 base, there was a span of 7 bases. CDR3 sequence reads: CASSIRGSNQPQHF. The DNA of the CDR3 is TGTGCCAGTAGTATTCGGGGCAGCAATCAGCCCCAGCATTTT.

This clone appeared a single time. The chain couples TRBV28 to TRBJ1-1; maybe TRBD1 (5 bases). The CDR3 is made up of 15 amino acids. The V end was cut by 4 bases, the J end by 2 bases, with 14 bases between. The germline gives CDR1 MDHEN, CDR2 SYDVKM. CDR3 bases: TGTGCCAGCAGTTCCCCGGGGGGGACCAACACTGAAGCTTTCTTT. This translates into CASSSPGGTNTEAFF.

J is TRBJ1-2 and V is TRBV2; 12 bases map to TRBD1. The CDR3 is 16 amino acids. V was clipped by 5 bases and J by 2 bases; unmatched bases: 6. Germline values: CDR1 SNHLY, CDR2 FYNNEI. CDR3 sequence reads: CASSRDRGPSNYGYTF. The CDR3 nucleotides are TGTGCCAGCAGTCGGGACAGGGGGCCCTCAAACTATGGCTACACCTTC. Filled out from reference TRBV2 and TRBJ1-2, the complete variable domain reads EPEVTQTPSHQVTQMGQEVILRCVPISNHLYFYWYRQILGQKVEFLVSFYNNEISEKSEIFDDQFSVERPDGSNFTLKIRSTKLEDSAMYFCASSRDRGPSNYGYTFGSGTRLTVV.

This clone was observed a handful of times. V usage is TRBV5-1 and J usage is TRBJ2-1, with no clear D. Germline CDR1 SGHRS, CDR2 YFSETQ. Trimming pared 0 bases from V and 4 bases from J, leaving 8 bases between. The CDR3 spans 14 residues. The DNA for the CDR3 is TGCGCCAGCAGCTTGGGGGCAGCTTACAATGAGCAGTTCTTC. This encodes CASSLGAAYNEQFF. The entire variable domain, with the rest obtained from reference TRBV5-1 and TRBJ2-1, is as follows: KAGVTQTPRYLIKTRGQQVTLSCSPISGHRSVSWYQQTPGQGLQFLFEYFSETQRNKGNFPGRFSGRQFSNSRSEMNVSTLELGDSALYLCASSLGAAYNEQFFGPGTRLTVL.

The V gene is TRBV7-9, the J gene TRBJ2-7, with no clear D. V shed 5 bases and J shed 4 bases, with 9 bases lying between them. The CDR3 length is 12 residues. The germline V gene has CDR1 SEHNR and CDR2 FQNEAQ (reference sequence). This CDR3 is CASSPGRYEQYF. CDR3 sequence (DNA): TGTGCCAGCAGCCCTGGACGTTACGAGCAGTACTTC.

This chain uses TRBV2 with TRBJ2-7; possibly TRBD1 or TRBD2 for D (5 bases each). V was shortened by 10 bases and J by 3 bases, with 16 bases between the two germline ends. This CDR3 spans 13 amino acids. Germline V gene lookup returns CDR1 SNHLY and CDR2 FYNNEI. Here the CDR3 reads CAITGIQGYEQYF. The CDR3 coding sequence is TGTGCCATCACCGGGATTCAGGGCTACGAGCAGTACTTC.

The V call is TRBV6-5, the J call TRBJ1-2; 8 nucleotides line up with TRBD1. V dropped 9 bases and J dropped 4; count of bases not matched to a gene: 7. This CDR3 has 13 amino acids. Germline CDR1 and CDR2: MNHEY and SVGAGI. CDR3 loop: CASFRDRIYGYTF. CDR3 in DNA: TGTGCCAGTTTCCGGGACAGGATCTATGGCTACACCTTC.

The chain combines TRBV18 with TRBJ2-1, with 14 bases aligning to TRBD2. Germline CDR1 is KGHSH and CDR2 is LQKENI. The CDR3 loop spans 15 amino acids. Losses at the gene ends were 3 bases for V and 7 bases for J; bases not matched to a gene: 2. The CDR3, as DNA: TGTGCCAGCTCACCGGGACTAGCGGGAGAAAATGAGCAGTTCTTC. Translated, it gives CASSPGLAGENEQFF.

V gene TRBV7-2 combines with J gene TRBJ1-1, with D uncertain. V lost 8 bases and J 0 bases, leaving 10 bases between the germline ends. The CDR3 length is 13 residues. The V gene's germline CDR1 is SGHTA and CDR2 FQGNSA. CDR3 region: CASFGSMNTEAFF. The DNA of the CDR3 is TGTGCCAGCTTTGGATCTATGAACACTGAAGCTTTCTTT.

The gene calls are TRBV5-1 and TRBJ2-3, with 13 bases aligning to TRBD2. Germline CDR1 reads SGHRS; CDR2 reads YFSETQ. CDR3 size: 13 residues. Trimming removed 3 bases from V and 10 bases from J; junction bases left unmatched: 2. CDR3 loop: CASSWTSGSPQYF. CDR3 DNA: TGCGCCAGCAGCTGGACTAGCGGGAGCCCGCAGTATTTT.

This clone was counted a few times. This chain links TRBV6-4 with TRBJ1-1; D gene ambiguous. V lost 6 bases to trimming and J lost 0 bases, with 11 bases between them. The CDR3 is 14 amino acids. Germline CDR1 reads MRHNA; CDR2 reads SNTAGT. CDR3 in DNA: TGTGCCAGCAGGGAAACGGACGTGAACACTGAAGCTTTCTTT. The encoded protein is CASRETDVNTEAFF.

This chain connects TRBV19 to TRBJ1-5; D gene ambiguous. Germline V lookup: CDR1 LNHDA, CDR2 SQIVND (reference sequence). The V and J ends lost 5 bases and 5 bases respectively, with 7 bases between them. This CDR3 comprises 12 residues. The DNA of the CDR3 is TGTGCCAGTAGTCCCCGAGATCAGCCCCAGCATTTT. It yields the protein CASSPRDQPQHF.

This clone was observed a few times. J is TRBJ1-1 and V is TRBV10-2; D perhaps matches TRBD1 (6 bases). The CDR3 runs 14 residues. Germline CDR1 is WSHSY and CDR2 is SAAADI. Trimming took off 6 bases at V and 5 bases at J, with 16 bases between the two ends. The CDR3 DNA is TGCGCCAGCAGCCCCGGTCGTCAGGGGACTGAAGCTTTCTTT. It codes for CASSPGRQGTEAFF.

The J gene is TRBJ1-1, the V gene TRBV7-9; D is possibly TRBD1 (5 bases). V dropped 7 bases and J dropped 1 base, with 16 bases sitting between them. CDR3 length: 15 residues. The germline CDR1 and CDR2 sequences are SEHNR and FQNEAQ (reference sequence). CDR3 region: CASTQEGLGNTEAFF. CDR3 sequence (DNA): TGTGCCAGCACCCAGGAGGGGCTAGGGAACACTGAAGCTTTCTTT.

The V gene is TRBV11-2, the J gene TRBJ2-3, with 10 bases fitting TRBD2. The CDR3 runs to 15 residues. Germline V gene lookup returns CDR1 SGHAT and CDR2 FQNNGV. V was clipped by 4 bases and J by 4 bases; unmatched bases: 5. The CDR3 coding sequence is TGTGCCAGCAGCTCCACCGGGACTAGCGCAGATACGCAGTATTTT. Its translation is CASSSTGTSADTQYF. The entire variable domain, with the rest obtained from reference TRBV11-2 and TRBJ2-3, is as follows: EAGVAQSPRYKIIEKRQSVAFWCNPISGHATLYWYQQILGQGPKLLIQFQNNGVVDDSQLPKDRFSAERLKGVDSTLKIQPAKLEDSAVYLCASSSTGTSADTQYFGPGTRLTVL.

This rearrangement joins TRBV5-5 to TRBJ2-7; TRBD1 might be the D (5 bases). Trimming stripped 1 base from V and 4 bases from J, with 9 bases between. The CDR3 has 13 amino acids. Germline V lookup: CDR1 SGHKS, CDR2 YYEKEE (reference sequence). CDR3 in amino acids: CASSLMDKYEQYF. The CDR3 nucleotides read TGTGCCAGCAGCTTGATGGACAAGTACGAGCAGTACTTC.